The 25 T cell receptor beta chains below were found in one sample sequenced in a study of T cell changes during pregnancy in multiple sclerosis. TCRdb keeps only in-frame clones here, not all; method: immunoSEQ multiplex PCR. Seen here are 95,000 to 150,000 clones, 93% observed once, and the top ten hold approximately 5.8%. Sequences were derived from peripheral blood, sampled before pregnancy. The receptor set was obtained from a female donor with multiple sclerosis, enrolled in a pregnancy study.

The CDR3 coding sequence is TGTGCCAGCAGTGATGAGGGTAAGGACGTGTATCAGCCCCAGCATTTT. This translates into CASSDEGKDVYQPQHF. The chain combines TRBV2 with TRBJ1-5; D is unresolved. In germline, CDR1 is SNHLY, CDR2 FYNNEI. This CDR3 spans 16 amino acids. Deletions cut 3 bases from V and 5 bases from J, with 17 bases between. The full variable domain, its missing parts supplied by reference TRBV2 and TRBJ1-5, is EPEVTQTPSHQVTQMGQEVILRCVPISNHLYFYWYRQILGQKVEFLVSFYNNEISEKSEIFDDQFSVERPDGSNFTLKIRSTKLEDSAMYFCASSDEGKDVYQPQHFGDGTRLSIL.

The chain is built from TRBV7-2 and TRBJ1-1; D might be TRBD1 (5 bases). Germline CDR1 is SGHTA and CDR2 is FQGNSA. Trimming cost V 0 bases and J 1 base, with 12 bases left between them. The CDR3 loop spans 16 amino acids. The CDR3 spells CASSLAGGRPNTEAFF. CDR3 nucleotides: TGTGCCAGCAGCTTAGCGGGGGGGAGACCGAACACTGAAGCTTTCTTT.

V usage is TRBV9 and J usage is TRBJ2-1, with TRBD2 identical over 9 bases. With V trimmed by 3 bases and J by 0 bases, 10 bases remained unmatched. The V gene's germline CDR1 is SGDLS and CDR2 YYNGEE. CDR3 length: 18 amino acids. The DNA for the CDR3 is TGTGCCAGCAGCGCTGTAGCGGGGGTCGTCAGCTCCTACAATGAGCAGTTCTTC. Its translation is CASSAVAGVVSSYNEQFF.

This clone has just a few counts. The gene calls are TRBV19 and TRBJ2-1, with 7 positions matching TRBD2. The J segment lost 2 bases and the V segment lost 3 bases, leaving 7 bases of the junction unmatched. Germline V gene data show CDR1 as LNHDA and CDR2 as SQIVND (reference sequence). The CDR3 spans 16 residues. The CDR3 coding sequence is TGTGCCAGTAGTATCGATGCTAGCGGCGCCTACAATGAGCAGTTCTTC. Residues: CASSIDASGAYNEQFF.

This clone was recorded only once. V gene TRBV4-2 combines with J gene TRBJ2-1, with 9 bases identical to TRBD2. The CDR3 covers 18 residues. Germline loops: CDR1 LGHNA, CDR2 YNFKEQ. V lost 2 bases, J lost 5 bases, and 13 bases stayed unmatched. The CDR3 DNA is TGTGCCAGCAGCCAAAACCTCCCGGGGTTAGCGGGAGACAATGAGCAGTTCTTC. Translating it yields CASSQNLPGLAGDNEQFF.

In this sample, this clone turned up once. The chain joins TRBV27 to TRBJ1-2; 8 bases agree with TRBD1. In germline, CDR1 is MNHEY, CDR2 SMNVEV (reference sequence). The CDR3 is 16 residues long. Trimming at V came to 3 bases and at J to 8 bases, leaving 14 bases not matched to a gene. CDR3 nucleotide sequence: TGTGCCAGCAGTTTTCAACGCCCCCAGGGGGCCGAGGGCTACACCTTC. It translates to CASSFQRPQGAEGYTF.

The V and J genes are TRBV5-1 and TRBJ1-1; D ambiguous. Trimming took off 4 bases at V and 0 bases at J, with 16 bases between the two ends. From germline, CDR1 is SGHRS and CDR2 YFSETQ. This CDR3 contains 16 residues. The CDR3 here is CASSPTGLSMNTEAFF. The CDR3 DNA reads TGCGCCAGCAGCCCCACGGGATTATCCATGAACACTGAAGCTTTCTTT. Using reference TRBV5-1 and TRBJ1-1 for the parts outside the CDR3, the full variable domain is KAGVTQTPRYLIKTRGQQVTLSCSPISGHRSVSWYQQTPGQGLQFLFEYFSETQRNKGNFPGRFSGRQFSNSRSEMNVSTLELGDSALYLCASSPTGLSMNTEAFFGQGTRLTVV.

V usage is TRBV30 and J usage is TRBJ2-7, with 11 positions matching TRBD1. Unmatched junction bases numbered 0, after V lost 0 bases and J lost 2 bases. Germline V lookup: CDR1 GTSNPN, CDR2 SVGIG (reference sequence). This CDR3 comprises 14 residues. The CDR3 loop is CAWSVGQGAYEQYF. CDR3 nucleotide sequence: TGTGCCTGGAGTGTGGGACAGGGGGCCTACGAGCAGTACTTC.

The chain is built from TRBV2 and TRBJ2-2; tentative D call: TRBD2 (5 bases). The germline V gene has CDR1 SNHLY and CDR2 FYNNEI. The V gene lost 4 bases and the J gene lost 5 bases, with 14 bases spanning the gap. This CDR3 spans 15 amino acids. The CDR3 loop reads CASSGELGGTGELFF. The CDR3 DNA is TGTGCCAGCAGTGGGGAGTTGGGCGGGACCGGGGAGCTGTTTTTT.

This sequence joins TRBV30 and TRBJ2-1, with D maybe TRBD2 (6 bases). CDR3 length equals 15 residues. V was cut by 1 base and J by 5 bases, with 15 bases left in between. Germline loops: CDR1 GTSNPN, CDR2 SVGIG (reference sequence). Written as DNA, the CDR3 is TGTGCCTGGAGTGGCGAGGGACTGGAACACAATGAGCAGTTCTTC. Translation: CAWSGEGLEHNEQFF.

The CDR3 DNA is TGTGCCAGCAGCCCAGGTTTTTCCTACGAGCAGTACTTC. Amino acid sequence: CASSPGFSYEQYF. This sequence joins TRBV11-3 and TRBJ2-7; D gene ambiguous. This CDR3 region has 13 residues. V lost 5 bases and J 1 base, leaving 9 bases between the germline ends. Germline V CDR1 and CDR2: SGHNT, YENEEA. Full variable domain (missing parts from reference TRBV11-3 and TRBJ2-7): EAGVVQSPRYKIIEKKQPVAFWCNPISGHNTLYWYLQNLGQGPELLIRYENEEAVDDSQLPKDRFSAERLKGVDSTLKIQPAELGDSAVYLCASSPGFSYEQYFGPGTRLTVT.

This clone was recorded only once. This chain links TRBV7-3 with TRBJ2-3; D is perhaps TRBD2 (7 bases). CDR3 length: 15 residues. Trimming stripped 2 bases from V and 1 base from J, with 10 bases between. Per germline, CDR1 SGHTA and CDR2 FQGTGA. For the CDR3, the DNA is TGTGCCAGCAGCTTAGAGGGGGGGGGCACAGATACGCAGTATTTT. This sequence encodes CASSLEGGGTDTQYF.

The rearrangement links TRBV7-9 to TRBJ2-3; the match to TRBD2 covers 8 bases. This CDR3 comprises 17 residues. Germline V gene data show CDR1 as SEHNR and CDR2 as FQNEAQ (reference sequence). After removal of 1 base from V and 1 base from J, the junction contained 7 bases not matched to a gene. CDR3 in DNA: TGTGCCAGCAGCTTAGTTATCCGGGGGGGCGGCACAGATACGCAGTATTTT. It translates to CASSLVIRGGGTDTQYF.

CDR3 sequence reads: CASSQGQTSGDEEQFF. CDR3 DNA sequence: TGTGCCAGCAGCCAAGGGCAGACTAGCGGGGATGAGGAGCAGTTCTTC. J is TRBJ2-1 and V is TRBV4-2; 11 bases agree with TRBD2. This CDR3 region has 16 residues. V was pared by 1 base and J by 10 bases, with 9 bases of the junction left unmatched. Germline CDR1 is LGHNA and CDR2 is YNFKEQ.

A single count supports this clone. V and J are TRBV5-1 and TRBJ1-5; weak D call: TRBD1 (6 bases). V lost 5 bases and J 6 bases, leaving 12 bases between the germline ends. The CDR3 is made up of 13 amino acids. Germline V gene lookup returns CDR1 SGHRS and CDR2 YFSETQ. CDR3 bases: TGCGCCAGCAGTCCCACAGGGATTCAGCCCCAGCATTTT. Protein sequence: CASSPTGIQPQHF.

CDR3 in amino acids: CASSLSGYSYNEQFF. The CDR3 DNA is TGTGCCAGCAGTCTTTCGGGGTACTCCTACAATGAGCAGTTCTTC. V and J are TRBV27 and TRBJ2-1, with a weak D call TRBD2 (5 bases). The CDR3 runs to 15 residues. CDR1 is MNHEY, CDR2 SMNVEV, per germline (reference sequence). V gave up 5 bases and J gave up 0 bases, with 11 bases separating them.

The chain couples TRBV15 to TRBJ1-3; a weak D match, TRBD1 (5 bases). CDR1 and CDR2 from the germline V gene are LNHNV and YYDKDF (reference sequence). V gave up 3 bases and J gave up 0 bases, with 12 bases separating them. This CDR3 spans 16 amino acids. CDR3 coding DNA: TGTGCCACCAGCAGGGCCCCGACAGACTCTGGAAACACCATATATTTT. It specifies CATSRAPTDSGNTIYF.

V gene TRBV5-4 combines with J gene TRBJ1-2; 7 bases are a match to TRBD1. CDR3 size: 12 residues. Germline assignment: CDR1 SGHNT and CDR2 YYREEE (reference sequence). The ends lost 3 bases at V and 13 bases at J; junction bases unmatched: 9. The CDR3 reads CASSYSGTVVTF. CDR3 nucleotide sequence: TGTGCCAGCAGCTACTCCGGGACAGTTGTCACCTTC.

CDR3 in DNA: TGTGCCAGCAGTCCTCCGTGGGGGAACAGGGGCCGGGGTGAGCAGTTCTTC. Its translation: CASSPPWGNRGRGEQFF. V is TRBV2 and J is TRBJ2-1; the match to TRBD1 covers 7 bases. V was pared by 5 bases and J by 9 bases, with 19 bases of the junction left unmatched. The CDR3 contains 17 residues. The V gene's germline CDR1 is SNHLY and CDR2 FYNNEI.

The rearrangement joins TRBV6-6 to TRBJ1-2, with 7 bases that match TRBD1. V was clipped by 5 bases and J by 6 bases; unmatched bases: 6. The germline V gene has CDR1 MNHNY and CDR2 SVGAGI (reference sequence). There are 13 residues in the CDR3. In nucleotides, the CDR3 is TGTGCCAGCAGTCCAGGGGGAACTGATGGCTACACCTTC. Its translation: CASSPGGTDGYTF.

The chain uses TRBV6-5 and TRBJ1-3; D perhaps matches TRBD1 (5 bases). The CDR3 runs 14 residues. Germline loops: CDR1 MNHEY, CDR2 SVGAGI. V lost 6 bases, J lost 1 base, and 10 bases lay in between. DNA of the CDR3: TGTGCCAGCAGGAGCTCAGGGTCTGGAAACACCATATATTTT. This sequence encodes CASRSSGSGNTIYF.

The V and J genes are TRBV27 and TRBJ2-7, with a weak D call TRBD1 (5 bases). This CDR3 is 15 amino acids long. Deletions cut 5 bases from V and 0 bases from J, with 14 bases between. Germline CDR1 is MNHEY and CDR2 is SMNVEV (reference sequence). The CDR3 is CASSARQSSSYEQYF. DNA of the CDR3: TGTGCCAGCAGTGCCCGACAGTCGAGCTCCTACGAGCAGTACTTC.

The sample holds a few counts of this clone. The V call is TRBV19, the J call TRBJ1-1, with TRBD1 matching 11 bases. Trimming took 6 bases from V and 6 from J; bases not matched to a gene: 9. The V gene's germline CDR1 is LNHDA and CDR2 SQIVND (reference sequence). This CDR3 has 15 amino acids. This chain's CDR3 is CASSRTGGIFAEAFF. Written as DNA, the CDR3 is TGTGCCAGTAGCCGGACAGGGGGCATCTTCGCTGAAGCTTTCTTT. Based on the CDR3 plus reference TRBV19 and TRBJ1-1, the full variable domain is DGGITQSPKYLFRKEGQNVTLSCEQNLNHDAMYWYRQDPGQGLRLIYYSQIVNDFQKGDIAEGYSVSREKKESFPLTVTSAQKNPTAFYLCASSRTGGIFAEAFFGQGTRLTVV.

The gene calls are TRBV30 and TRBJ1-2; D gene uncertain. CDR3 length equals 13 residues. CDR1 GTSNPN and CDR2 SVGIG come from the germline V gene (reference sequence). Trimming shortened V by 5 bases and J by 7 bases, and 17 bases separated the two germline ends. The CDR3 sequence: CAWGRSPLGGYTF. The CDR3 DNA is TGTGCCTGGGGAAGGAGTCCCTTGGGTGGCTACACCTTC.

The rearrangement links TRBV6-6 to TRBJ2-7, with a tentative D call TRBD1 (6 bases). The V gene's germline CDR1 is MNHNY and CDR2 SVGAGI (reference sequence). The V end lost 0 bases, the J end lost 5 bases, and 14 bases lay between the germline ends. This CDR3 has 15 amino acids. The CDR3 DNA follows: TGTGCCAGCAGTTACTCCGGACAGATTTCAGACGAGCAGTACTTC. Translated, it gives CASSYSGQISDEQYF.